These 20 T cell receptor beta chains were sequenced from one sample in a study of cytomegalovirus exposure and HLA in healthy donors. The PCR employed 60 Vbeta primers together with 13 Jbeta primers. Clones were sequenced by immunoSEQ multiplex PCR, and TCRdb holds only the in-frame ones, with some missing. The table lists about 210,000 clones, over 75% of them singletons. The sequenced material came from PBMCs. Every receptor here comes from a boy aged 10-17 years in good health and CMV-seronegative.

This rearrangement joins TRBV6-5 to TRBJ2-2; TRBD1 is a possible D gene (6 bases). The CDR3 length is 15 residues. CDR1 is MNHEY and CDR2 is SVGAGI in the germline V gene. V lost 3 bases and J lost 7, with 15 bases in between. For the CDR3, the DNA is TGTGCCAGCAGTTATCTTGCAGGGGAAGGCGGGGAGCTGTTTTTT. Protein sequence: CASSYLAGEGGELFF.

The chain joins TRBV5-1 to TRBJ2-2; 7 bases align to TRBD2. Trimming cost V 1 base and J 0 bases; bases outside gene matches: 3. CDR3 size: 16 residues. Germline V gene lookup returns CDR1 SGHRS and CDR2 YFSETQ. CDR3 sequence: CASSLWGGTNTGELFF. The CDR3 DNA reads TGCGCCAGCAGCTTGTGGGGGGGAACGAACACCGGGGAGCTGTTTTTT.

The chain recombines TRBV5-1 with TRBJ2-7; 10 positions agree with TRBD1. J gave up 5 bases and V 4 bases, and 12 bases lay outside the gene matches. CDR3 size: 16 residues. CDR1 and CDR2 (germline): SGHRS, YFSETQ. Here the CDR3 reads CASSPNAGTGVHEQYF. The CDR3, as DNA: TGCGCCAGCAGCCCAAATGCCGGGACAGGGGTCCACGAGCAGTACTTC.

V gene TRBV5-1 combines with J gene TRBJ2-5; 8 bases match TRBD1. Germline CDR1 SGHRS, CDR2 YFSETQ. This CDR3 region has 14 residues. Trimming took 4 bases from V and 5 from J; bases not matched to a gene: 7. DNA of the CDR3: TGCGCCAGCAGCGGCGCAGGGGGCGGGGAGACCCAGTACTTC. Amino acids: CASSGAGGGETQYF.

The chain combines TRBV21-1 with TRBJ2-1; the table's TRBD2 call for D was not verified on the DNA. TRBV21-1 has pseudogene status. This CDR3 is built from 16 residues. CDR3 bases: TGTGCCAGCAGCAAAGTCAACGGGAGCGACGGCAATGAGCAGTTCTTC. Protein: CASSKVNGSDGNEQFF.

The chain combines TRBV6-5 with TRBJ1-1; 7 bases fit TRBD1. This CDR3 has 13 amino acids. CDR1 and CDR2 from the germline V gene are MNHEY and SVGAGI. With 5 bases clipped from V and 6 bases from J, the junction kept 6 bases outside the gene matches. CDR3 DNA sequence: TGTGCCAGCAGTACAAGGACAGGTTCTGAAGCTTTCTTT. Its protein product is CASSTRTGSEAFF.

Only one count was recorded for this clone. The rearrangement uses TRBV27 and TRBJ1-6, with 10 nucleotides matching TRBD1. V was clipped by 6 bases and J by 7 bases; unmatched bases: 12. Germline CDR1 and CDR2: MNHEY and SMNVEV (reference sequence). This CDR3 comprises 17 residues. The CDR3 coding sequence is TGTGCCAGCAGCAAGGGACAGGGGTTTTCGGCGAATTCACCCCTCCACTTT. Translating gives CASSKGQGFSANSPLHF.

V and J are TRBV27 and TRBJ2-7; 8 bases match TRBD1. The V gene end was trimmed by 3 bases and the J gene end by 4 bases; junction bases not matched to a gene: 5. CDR3 length: 14 residues. Per germline, CDR1 MNHEY and CDR2 SMNVEV (reference sequence). CDR3 residues: CASSFSGGPYEQYF. Written as DNA, the CDR3 is TGTGCCAGCAGTTTTTCAGGGGGCCCGTACGAGCAGTACTTC.

This chain connects TRBV14 to TRBJ1-1, with D maybe TRBD1 (6 bases). The CDR3 loop spans 14 amino acids. CDR1 SGHDN and CDR2 FVKESK come from the germline V gene. V was trimmed by 0 bases and J by 8 bases, leaving 13 bases between them. The DNA for the CDR3 is TGTGCCAGCAGCCAAGAACAGCAGGGGAAAGAAGCTTTCTTT. It yields the protein CASSQEQQGKEAFF. The full variable domain, completed using reference TRBV14 and TRBJ1-1, is EAGVTQFPSHSVIEKGQTVTLRCDPISGHDNLYWYRRVMGKEIKFLLHFVKESKQDESGMPNNRFLAERTGGTYSTLKVQPAELEDSGVYFCASSQEQQGKEAFFGQGTRLTVV.

The J gene is TRBJ2-1, the V gene TRBV29-1; 7 positions match TRBD2. V gave up 4 bases and J gave up 3 bases; unmatched junction bases: 6. Germline V CDR1 and CDR2: SQVTM, ANQGSEA. The CDR3 totals 14 residues. In DNA form, the CDR3 reads TGCAGCGTTGCCCCGGGAGGACGCTACAATGAGCAGTTCTTC. It yields the protein CSVAPGGRYNEQFF.

The genes are TRBV19 and TRBJ1-5; the D gene is possibly TRBD1 (5 bases). CDR3 size: 15 residues. Trimming shortened V by 2 bases and J by 9 bases, and 17 bases separated the two germline ends. Germline V lookup: CDR1 LNHDA, CDR2 SQIVND (reference sequence). CDR3 amino acids: CASSIRRGSEVPQHF. In nucleotides, the CDR3 is TGTGCCAGTAGTATACGCCGGGGGTCGGAAGTGCCCCAGCATTTT. Filled out from reference TRBV19 and TRBJ1-5, the complete variable domain reads DGGITQSPKYLFRKEGQNVTLSCEQNLNHDAMYWYRQDPGQGLRLIYYSQIVNDFQKGDIAEGYSVSREKKESFPLTVTSAQKNPTAFYLCASSIRRGSEVPQHFGDGTRLSIL.

The rearrangement links TRBV11-3 to TRBJ2-7; perhaps TRBD2 as D (6 bases). V was clipped by 5 bases and J by 5 bases, with 22 bases between them. Germline V gene data show CDR1 as SGHNT and CDR2 as YENEEA. The CDR3 sequence is 16 residues long. CDR3 in amino acids: CASSLEGAGVTNEQYF. The CDR3 DNA is TGTGCCAGCAGCCTGGAGGGAGCAGGTGTTACCAACGAGCAGTACTTC.

The chain employs TRBV29-1 and TRBJ2-7; TRBD1 matches at 8 bases. CDR1 SQVTM and CDR2 ANQGSEA come from the germline V gene. J gave up 6 bases and V 5 bases, and 6 bases lay outside the gene matches. This CDR3 comprises 12 residues. The CDR3 DNA is TGCAGCGTTACGGACAGGGCGTCCGAGCAGTACTTC. Translating gives CSVTDRASEQYF.

This rearrangement joins TRBV7-7 to TRBJ2-5, with 12 bases aligning to TRBD1. This CDR3 region has 16 residues. After removal of 1 base from V and 4 bases from J, the junction contained 4 bases not matched to a gene. Germline assignment: CDR1 SSHAT and CDR2 FNYEAQ (reference sequence). DNA of the CDR3: TGTGCCAGCAGCTTAGAGGGACAGGGGGCTGGAGAGACCCAGTACTTC. It encodes CASSLEGQGAGETQYF.

This chain connects TRBV7-8 to TRBJ2-7; TRBD2 might be the D (5 bases). Germline CDR1 and CDR2: SGHVS and FQNEAQ. V was shortened by 4 bases and J by 3 bases, with 10 bases between the two germline ends. This CDR3 comprises 13 residues. CDR3 in amino acids: CASSSAGDYEQYF. The DNA for the CDR3 is TGTGCCAGCAGCTCCGCCGGGGACTACGAGCAGTACTTC.

V usage is TRBV19 and J usage is TRBJ2-7, with 8 bases identical to TRBD1. CDR1 and CDR2 from the germline V gene are LNHDA and SQIVND (reference sequence). The length of the CDR3 is 16 residues. V lost 4 bases to trimming and J lost 9 bases; unmatched junction nucleotides: 17. In DNA, the CDR3 is TGTGCCAGTAGTACCCGGACAGGGAGTGAGGCGAATGGGCAGTACTTC. Residues: CASSTRTGSEANGQYF.

The genes are TRBV7-9 and TRBJ2-1, with a tentative D call TRBD1 (6 bases). Trimming shortened V by 4 bases and J by 6 bases, and 25 bases separated the two germline ends. Germline loops: CDR1 SEHNR, CDR2 FQNEAQ (reference sequence). The CDR3 totals 18 residues. The CDR3 spells CASSSGRTASRASNEQFF. The CDR3 coding sequence is TGTGCCAGCAGCTCCGGCCGGACAGCATCAAGGGCGTCCAATGAGCAGTTCTTC.

V and J are TRBV27 and TRBJ2-2; D may be TRBD2 (5 bases). Germline V lookup: CDR1 MNHEY, CDR2 SMNVEV (reference sequence). The CDR3 covers 17 residues. V was clipped by 11 bases and J by 0 bases, with 22 bases between them. The CDR3 bases are TGTGCCCCCCACGACTTAGGACTGGCCACGAACACCGGGGAGCTGTTTTTT. Translated: CAPHDLGLATNTGELFF.

This clone was detected only once. The gene calls are TRBV23-1 and TRBJ2-7; 7 bases are shared with TRBD1. TRBV23-1 is an ORF; its function is uncertain. The CDR3 is 16 residues long. Unmatched junction bases numbered 9, after V lost 3 bases and J lost 1 base. The CDR3, as DNA: TGCGCCAGCAGTCATTCCCCCCACAGGGGATCCTACGAGCAGTACTTC. Residues: CASSHSPHRGSYEQYF.

The chain couples TRBV27 to TRBJ1-1, with 8 bases matching TRBD1. This CDR3 has 16 residues. The germline gives CDR1 MNHEY, CDR2 SMNVEV (reference sequence). With 3 bases clipped from V and 0 bases from J, the junction kept 6 bases outside the gene matches. The CDR3 DNA reads as TGTGCCAGCAGTTTCGGCAGGGGGCTTGTGAACACTGAAGCTTTCTTT. It translates to CASSFGRGLVNTEAFF.